The 13 T cell receptor delta chains reported below all come from one sample, sequenced in a study of gammadelta T cells in human blood (dated by TCRdb to about 2020). Libraries were prepared through RT-PCR. TCRdb shows the sequencer as Illumina MiSeq. TCRdb reran clone calling on the public reads with CATT; rows sharing one DNA sequence were then combined. A total of 1,500 to 2,000 delta-chain clones appear in this sample, around 7% of them only once. The ten top clones hold about 8% of the sample. The sequencing input was non-Vgamma9Vdelta2 gamma-delta T cells from fetal blood. Every receptor here comes from a human fetus.

This clone was counted between two and nine times. A much larger clone sits a single nucleotide away, making a read error possible. Other DNA sequences from this sample encode an identical CDR3 as well. V is TRDV3 and J is TRDJ3; 13 positions agree with TRDD3. Germline CDR1 and CDR2: TVYSNPD and GDNSRS (reference sequence). The CDR3 spans 17 residues. The DNA of the CDR3 is TGCGCCTTTAACTGGGGGATACGCTCCTGGGACACCCGACAGATGTTTTTC. Translation gives CAFNWGIRSWDTRQMFF.

Details on this clone: This may arise from a read error, as a much more abundant clone is one base away. The genes are TRDV2 and TRDJ1, with TRDD3 matching 7 bases. The J gene is absent in TCRdb and was assigned here via DNA matching to germline. V was pared by 2 bases and J by 0 bases, with 11 bases of the junction left unmatched. CDR1 and CDR2 from the germline V gene are GEAIGNYY and EKD. The CDR3 extends over 17 amino acids. CDR3 nucleotides: TGTGCCTGTGACATACTGGGGAGACCCCTGTACACCGATAAACTCATCTTT. This codes for CACDILGRPLYTDKLIF.

Notes on this clone: It is likely a read error: a sequence one base away is far more abundant. The chain uses TRAV38-2/DV8 and TRDJ1, with 10 positions matching TRDD3. TCRdb gives no J gene; it was assigned here by matching the DNA to germline. The CDR3 covers 17 residues. J lost 5 bases, V lost 2 bases, and 12 bases had no gene match. CDR1 TSESDYY and CDR2 QEAYKQQN come from the germline V gene. The DNA for the CDR3 is TGTGCTTATAGGAGTGCTACGGGGGGATACGCATCGGATAAACTCATCTTT. It yields the protein CAYRSATGGYASDKLIF.

This clone is medium-sized (0.01 to 0.1%). The J gene is TRDJ3, the V gene TRDV1; TRDD3 matches at 9 bases. Looked up from germline, CDR1 is TSWWSYY and CDR2 is QGS. This CDR3 region has 16 residues. Germline trimming cut 3 bases from V and 4 bases from J; bases unmatched to any gene: 1. DNA for the CDR3: TGTGCTCTTGGGGATGGGGGATATTGGGACACCCGACAGATGTTTTTC. This translates into CALGDGGYWDTRQMFF.

A remark on this clone: With only one base between it and a far larger clone, this is likely a read error. The V gene went uncalled, while the J gene is TRDJ2; the tabulated D call, TRDD3, remains unverified against the DNA. The CDR3 runs 15 residues. The CDR3 nucleotides are TGTGCTGTGAGCCTGGGGGAAGCTTTGACAGCACAACGCTTCTTT. Amino acids: CAVSLGEALTAQRFF.

Concerning this clone: A read error may be the cause here, since a much bigger clone is one base away. Although no V gene was called, TRDJ2 is the J gene. The CDR3 contains 12 residues. The DNA of the CDR3 is TGTGCTGTCAGTTGCGCGACAGTACAACTCTTCTTT. Translated, it gives CAVSCATVQLFF.

By share, this clone counts as medium-sized. This sequence joins TRDV1 and TRDJ1; 12 nucleotides agree with TRDD3. The CDR3 consists of 16 residues. The ends lost 1 base at V and 3 bases at J; junction bases unmatched: 3. Germline CDR1 is TSWWSYY and CDR2 is QGS. Here the CDR3 DNA reads TGTGCTCTTGGGGAACCGTACTGGGGGATACCCGATAAACTCATCTTT. Its protein product is CALGEPYWGIPDKLIF.

Within the sample, this clone is medium-sized (0.01 to 0.1%). The chain carries TRDV3 and TRDJ1; 10 nucleotides match TRDD3. Per germline, CDR1 TVYSNPD and CDR2 GDNSRS (reference sequence). The CDR3 is made up of 16 amino acids. V dropped 2 bases and J dropped 0; count of bases not matched to a gene: 9. CDR3 sequence (DNA): TGTGCCTTTGCCCCCGGGGGATACGAGTACACCGATAAACTCATCTTT. It encodes CAFAPGGYEYTDKLIF.

This clone is termed large. The rearrangement uses TRDV1 and TRDJ1; 9 bases map to TRDD3. The ends lost 2 bases at V and 1 base at J; junction bases unmatched: 2. Germline loops: CDR1 TSWWSYY, CDR2 QGS. CDR3 length: 15 residues. The CDR3 DNA reads as TGTGCTCTTGGGGAAGGGGGATACCTCACCGATAAACTCATCTTT. Its protein is CALGEGGYLTDKLIF.

This clone is classed as medium-sized. The genes are TRDV1 and TRDJ2; the match to TRDD3 covers 11 bases. The ends lost 3 bases at V and 0 bases at J; junction bases unmatched: 12. There are 20 residues in the CDR3. Per germline, CDR1 TSWWSYY and CDR2 QGS. The CDR3 DNA sequence: TGTGCTCTTGGGGATTCTTCCTACCGTGGGGGATACGCTTTGACAGCACAACTCTTCTTT. Its translation is CALGDSSYRGGYALTAQLFF.

This clone is large (0.1 to 1%) by share. The rearrangement joins TRDV1 to TRDJ2, with 11 bases that match TRDD3. After removal of 4 bases from V and 0 bases from J, the junction contained 4 bases not matched to a gene. Germline assignment: CDR1 TSWWSYY and CDR2 QGS. This CDR3 spans 17 amino acids. The CDR3 spells CALGVLLGDTLTAQLFF. DNA of the CDR3: TGTGCTCTTGGGGTCCTACTGGGGGATACTTTGACAGCACAACTCTTCTTT.

This clone is termed large. This chain uses TRDV1 with TRDJ3, with 10 bases fitting TRDD3. Germline CDR1 and CDR2: TSWWSYY and QGS. The junction had 2 bases not matched to a gene; V was cut back by 6 bases and J by 3 bases. The CDR3 totals 16 residues. In DNA, the CDR3 is TGTGCTCTTGGCTGGGGGATAGACTGGGACACCCGACAGATGTTTTTC. It translates to CALGWGIDWDTRQMFF.

The gene calls are TRDV2 and TRDJ1; 13 bases fit TRDD3. TCRdb lists no J gene, so it was determined here by aligning the DNA to germline. Germline CDR1 and CDR2: GEAIGNYY and EKD. The CDR3 is 16 amino acids. Germline trimming cut 0 bases from V and 8 bases from J; bases unmatched to any gene: 8. CDR3 amino acids: CACDTLLGDTRGKLIF. In nucleotides, the CDR3 is TGTGCCTGTGACACCTTACTGGGGGATACGCGTGGCAAACTCATCTTT.